Below, 18 T cell receptor beta chains from the same sample are listed, as sequenced in a study of blood T cell repertoires in COVID-19. TCRdb's copy holds only in-frame clones and misses some; the assay was immunoSEQ multiplex PCR. The data show some 330,000 clones, around four fifths seen once. Sequencing was carried out using PBMCs or T cells enriched from blood (not recorded which). These receptor sequences come from a woman in her forties or fifties who had recovered from COVID-19.

The rearrangement joins TRBV30 to TRBJ1-6; 9 bases line up with TRBD1. Germline CDR1 reads GTSNPN; CDR2 reads SVGIG (reference sequence). The CDR3 is 14 residues long. The ends lost 2 bases at V and 14 bases at J; junction bases unmatched: 10. The CDR3 bases are TGTGCCTGGAGTTGGGGACAGGGCCCTAGGTCCCTCCACTTT. This gives the protein CAWSWGQGPRSLHF.

The chain links TRBV5-6 to TRBJ2-3, with TRBD1 matching 9 bases. Germline V gene lookup returns CDR1 SGHDT and CDR2 YYEEEE. This CDR3 region has 14 residues. V gave up 4 bases and J gave up 8 bases; unmatched junction bases: 8. The DNA for the CDR3 is TGTGCCAGCAGCCCGGACAGGGGAGGGCGTACGCAGTATTTT. Protein product: CASSPDRGGRTQYF.

The gene calls are TRBV27 and TRBJ2-1; 12 bases are a match to TRBD2. After removal of 6 bases from V and 8 bases from J, the junction contained 8 bases not matched to a gene. Germline V lookup: CDR1 MNHEY, CDR2 SMNVEV (reference sequence). The CDR3 covers 15 residues. The CDR3 loop is CASRPGLAGSYEQFF. CDR3 in DNA: TGTGCCAGCAGACCCGGACTAGCGGGGAGTTATGAGCAGTTCTTC.

This clone appeared a few times. This chain connects TRBV9 to TRBJ2-2, with TRBD1 identical over 7 bases. V was clipped by 3 bases and J by 3 bases; unmatched bases: 5. The CDR3 loop spans 15 amino acids. Germline lookup yields CDR1 SGDLS and CDR2 YYNGEE. In DNA form, the CDR3 reads TGTGCCAGCAGCGGGACAGGAACCCACACCGGGGAGCTGTTTTTT. This sequence encodes CASSGTGTHTGELFF.

V usage is TRBV7-2 and J usage is TRBJ2-2; 12 bases match TRBD2. CDR3 size: 17 residues. Trimming at V came to 5 bases and at J to 4 bases, leaving 8 bases not matched to a gene. Germline V gives CDR1 SGHTA, CDR2 FQGNSA. CDR3 region: CASSIQLAGGTTGELFF. The CDR3 coding sequence is TGTGCCAGCAGCATCCAACTAGCGGGGGGAACCACCGGGGAGCTGTTTTTT.

This chain connects TRBV6-1 to TRBJ2-1, with TRBD2 matching over 8 bases. The trim removed 1 base at V and 0 bases at J, leaving 2 bases unmatched. Germline assignment: CDR1 MNHNS and CDR2 SASEGT. This CDR3 is built from 16 residues. The CDR3 nucleotides read TGTGCCAGCAGTGAAGGACTAGCGAACTCCTACAATGAGCAGTTCTTC. This translates into CASSEGLANSYNEQFF.

V usage is TRBV11-2 and J usage is TRBJ2-3; D uncertain. The CDR3 length is 12 residues. CDR1 and CDR2 from the germline V gene are SGHAT and FQNNGV. Trimming removed 7 bases from V and 5 bases from J, with 10 bases in between. The CDR3 sequence: CASNTLVDTQYF. CDR3 nucleotides: TGTGCCAGCAACACGTTGGTAGATACGCAGTATTTT.

V gene TRBV7-2 combines with J gene TRBJ1-1; D ambiguous. V was shortened by 4 bases and J by 4 bases, with 16 bases between the two germline ends. This CDR3 comprises 15 residues. Germline V lookup: CDR1 SGHTA, CDR2 FQGNSA. CDR3 protein: CASSSLGAAGTEAFF. The CDR3 nucleotides are TGTGCCAGCAGCTCATTAGGTGCCGCGGGCACTGAAGCTTTCTTT.

The rearrangement links TRBV10-3 to TRBJ1-5; the D is unclear. The CDR3 spans 14 residues. Deletions cut 3 bases from V and 3 bases from J, with 9 bases between. Germline CDR1 is ENHRY and CDR2 is SYGVKD. CDR3 amino acids: CAISERQNNQPQHF. The CDR3, as DNA: TGTGCCATCAGTGAACGTCAGAACAATCAGCCCCAGCATTTT.

The V and J genes are TRBV7-8 and TRBJ1-1; 8 nucleotides line up with TRBD1. The germline CDR1 and CDR2 sequences are SGHVS and FQNEAQ. J lost 4 bases, V lost 6 bases, and 7 bases had no gene match. The CDR3 sequence is 14 residues long. The CDR3 loop is CASSFAGTGTEAFF. CDR3 nucleotide sequence: TGTGCCAGCAGTTTTGCCGGGACAGGCACTGAAGCTTTCTTT. Based on the CDR3 plus reference TRBV7-8 and TRBJ1-1, the full variable domain is GAGVSQSPRYKVAKRGQDVALRCDPISGHVSLFWYQQALGQGPEFLTYFQNEAQLDKSGLPSDRFFAERPEGSVSTLKIQRTQQEDSAVYLCASSFAGTGTEAFFGQGTRLTVV.

This clone has more than one count but fewer than ten. V usage is TRBV7-2 and J usage is TRBJ1-5, with D perhaps matching TRBD1 (5 bases). V was shortened by 1 base and J by 0 bases, with 13 bases between the two germline ends. CDR3 size: 17 residues. The germline CDR1 and CDR2 sequences are SGHTA and FQGNSA. The CDR3 nucleotides read TGTGCCAGCAGCTTAGGGGAATCAGGGAATAGCAATCAGCCCCAGCATTTT. Translating gives CASSLGESGNSNQPQHF.

The chain links TRBV9 to TRBJ2-3; TRBD2 aligns across 11 bases. Germline lookup yields CDR1 SGDLS and CDR2 YYNGEE. This CDR3 comprises 18 residues. Trimming took 4 bases from V and 0 from J; bases not matched to a gene: 10. CDR3 bases: TGTGCCAGCAGCCCCAGGCTAGCGGGGGGTTTAAGCACAGATACGCAGTATTTT. Its translation: CASSPRLAGGLSTDTQYF.

DNA of the CDR3: TGTGCCAGCAGTTCTAATCTGATCATTTCCTACGAGCAGTACTTC. Amino acids: CASSSNLIISYEQYF. The gene calls are TRBV6-2 or TRBV6-3 and TRBJ2-7; D is uncertain. CDR1 MNHEY and CDR2 SVGEGT come from the germline V gene. With 4 bases removed from V and 1 base from J, the gap between germline ends came to 14 bases. The CDR3 totals 15 residues.

V and J are TRBV19 and TRBJ1-4; no clear D gene. With 5 bases removed from V and 3 bases from J, the gap between germline ends came to 10 bases. This CDR3 comprises 14 residues. Germline loops: CDR1 LNHDA, CDR2 SQIVND (reference sequence). The CDR3 region is CASSFGVSNEKLFF. The CDR3 DNA sequence: TGTGCCAGTAGTTTCGGGGTCTCTAATGAAAAACTGTTTTTT.

This clone was observed a few times. This sequence joins TRBV5-4 and TRBJ1-2, with D possibly being TRBD1 (5 bases). The CDR3 runs 16 residues. V gave up 4 bases and J gave up 4 bases, with 20 bases separating them. Germline assignment: CDR1 SGHNT and CDR2 YYREEE (reference sequence). For the CDR3, the DNA is TGTGCCAGCAGCCCCGCAGGTACGGGGGTCGGCTATGGCTACACCTTC. It specifies CASSPAGTGVGYGYTF. The full variable domain, its missing parts supplied by reference TRBV5-4 and TRBJ1-2, is ETGVTQSPTHLIKTRGQQVTLRCSSQSGHNTVSWYQQALGQGPQFIFQYYREEENGRGNFPPRFSGLQFPNYSSELNVNALELDDSALYLCASSPAGTGVGYGYTFGSGTRLTVV.

This chain joins TRBV5-1 and TRBJ1-6; perhaps TRBD1 as D (5 bases). This CDR3 is built from 14 residues. Germline values: CDR1 SGHRS, CDR2 YFSETQ. Trimming removed 1 base from V and 14 bases from J, with 16 bases in between. The CDR3 bases are TGCGCCAGCAGCTTGAACAGCGGGACTATAGCCCTCCACTTT. This gives the protein CASSLNSGTIALHF.

This clone is a singleton in its sample. V gene TRBV7-9 combines with J gene TRBJ1-5; D unclear. V was shortened by 5 bases and J by 5 bases, with 10 bases between the two germline ends. Germline loops: CDR1 SEHNR, CDR2 FQNEAQ (reference sequence). CDR3 length equals 13 residues. The CDR3 region has the DNA TGTGCCAGCAGCGTCACTTCTTATCAGCCCCAGCATTTT. Protein product: CASSVTSYQPQHF.

V gene TRBV27 combines with J gene TRBJ1-6; weak D call: TRBD1 (6 bases). The CDR3 length is 16 residues. Trimming pared 4 bases from V and 2 bases from J, leaving 12 bases between. CDR1 and CDR2 from the germline V gene are MNHEY and SMNVEV (reference sequence). The CDR3 loop is CASSSPRGAYNSPLHF. Here the CDR3 DNA reads TGTGCCAGCAGTTCCCCCAGGGGCGCCTATAATTCACCCCTCCACTTT.